This T cell receptor beta chain was obtained from a study of blood T cell repertoires in COVID-19. The method was immunoSEQ multiplex PCR; TCRdb's version includes in-frame clones alone and lacks a portion of them. The table lists around 330,000 clones, over 75% of them singletons, with about 9.9% in the top ten. V lost 6 bases and J lost 1; bases outside the gene matches: 5. CDR3 size: 14 residues. Germline CDR1 and CDR2: LNHDA and SQIVND (reference sequence). Each participant's cohort was designated according to participant-reported clinical history. Donors in Cohort 3 who had recovered were those with two negative PCRs, healthcare professional clearance, or resolution of their symptoms.

This rearrangement joins TRBV19 to TRBJ1-1; 7 nucleotides match TRBD1. This TCR came from a woman aged 40 to 49 who had recovered from COVID-19. The sample consisted of PBMCs or T cells enriched from blood (not recorded which). The CDR3, as DNA: TGTGCCAGTAGCAAGGGGGCCAAGAACACTGAAGCTTTCTTT. Its protein is CASSKGAKNTEAFF.